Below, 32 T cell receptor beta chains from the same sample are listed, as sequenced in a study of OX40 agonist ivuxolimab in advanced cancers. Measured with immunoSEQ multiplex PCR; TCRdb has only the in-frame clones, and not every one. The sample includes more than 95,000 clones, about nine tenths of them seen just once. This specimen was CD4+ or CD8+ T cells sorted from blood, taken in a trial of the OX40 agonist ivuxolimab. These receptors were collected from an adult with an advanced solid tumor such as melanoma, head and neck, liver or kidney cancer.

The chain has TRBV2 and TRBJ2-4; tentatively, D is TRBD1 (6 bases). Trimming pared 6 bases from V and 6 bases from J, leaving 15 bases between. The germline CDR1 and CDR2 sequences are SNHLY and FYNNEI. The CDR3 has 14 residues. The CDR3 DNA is TGTGCCAGCAGCGCCGGGGACACCCTAAACATTCAGTACTTC. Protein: CASSAGDTLNIQYF.

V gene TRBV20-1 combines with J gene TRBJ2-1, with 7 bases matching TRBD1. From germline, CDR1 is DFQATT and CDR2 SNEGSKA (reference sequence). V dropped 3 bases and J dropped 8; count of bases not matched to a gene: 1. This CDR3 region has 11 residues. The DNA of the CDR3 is TGCAGTGCTAGCGACAGGGATGAGCAGTTCTTC. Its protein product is CSASDRDEQFF.

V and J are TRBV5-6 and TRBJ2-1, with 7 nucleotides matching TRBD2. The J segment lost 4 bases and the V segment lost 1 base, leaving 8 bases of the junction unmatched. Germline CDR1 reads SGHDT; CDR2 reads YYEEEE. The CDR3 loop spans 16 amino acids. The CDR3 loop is CASSLRLSGAYNEQFF. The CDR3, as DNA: TGTGCCAGCAGCTTGAGATTAAGCGGGGCTTACAATGAGCAGTTCTTC.

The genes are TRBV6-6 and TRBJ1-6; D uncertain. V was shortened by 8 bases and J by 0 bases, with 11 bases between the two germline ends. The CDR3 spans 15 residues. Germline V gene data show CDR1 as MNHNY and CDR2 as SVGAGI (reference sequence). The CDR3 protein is CASREGSSYNSPLHF. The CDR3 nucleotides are TGTGCCAGCCGAGAGGGCAGCTCCTATAATTCACCCCTCCACTTT.

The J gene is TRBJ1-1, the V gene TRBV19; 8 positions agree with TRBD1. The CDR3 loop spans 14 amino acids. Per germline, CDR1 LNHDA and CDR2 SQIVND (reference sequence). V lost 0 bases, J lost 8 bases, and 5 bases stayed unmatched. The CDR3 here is CASSIEVTGAEAFF. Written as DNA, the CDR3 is TGTGCCAGTAGTATAGAAGTGACAGGGGCCGAAGCTTTCTTT.

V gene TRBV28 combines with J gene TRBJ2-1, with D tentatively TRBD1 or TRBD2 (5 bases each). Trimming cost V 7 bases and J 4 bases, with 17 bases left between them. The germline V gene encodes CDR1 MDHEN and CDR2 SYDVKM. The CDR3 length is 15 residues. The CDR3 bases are TGTGCCAGCACCACCGCCGGGACCCCATACAATGAGCAGTTCTTC. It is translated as CASTTAGTPYNEQFF.

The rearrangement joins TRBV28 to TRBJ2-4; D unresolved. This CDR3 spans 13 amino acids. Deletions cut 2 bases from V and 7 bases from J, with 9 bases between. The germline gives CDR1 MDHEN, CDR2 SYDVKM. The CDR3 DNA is TGTGCCAGCAGTTTAGGGGTAGGGAACATTCAGTACTTC. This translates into CASSLGVGNIQYF. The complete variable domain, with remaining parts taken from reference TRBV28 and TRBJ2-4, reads DVKVTQSSRYLVKRTGEKVFLECVQDMDHENMFWYRQDPGLGLRLIYFSYDVKMKEKGDIPEGYSVSREKKERFSLILESASTNQTSMYLCASSLGVGNIQYFGAGTRLSVL.

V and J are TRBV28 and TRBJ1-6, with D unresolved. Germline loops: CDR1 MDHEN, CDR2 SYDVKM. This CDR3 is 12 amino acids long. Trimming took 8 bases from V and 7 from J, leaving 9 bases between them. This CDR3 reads CASRPPNSPLHF. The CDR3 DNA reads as TGTGCCAGCCGCCCTCCAAATTCACCCCTCCACTTT.

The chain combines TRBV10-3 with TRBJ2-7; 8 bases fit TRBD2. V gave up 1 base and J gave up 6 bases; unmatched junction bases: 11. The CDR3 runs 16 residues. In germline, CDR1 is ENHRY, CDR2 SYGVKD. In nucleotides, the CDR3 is TGTGCCATCAGTGAGTTGGACCCGAGGACTAGCAGCGAGCAGTACTTC. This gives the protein CAISELDPRTSSEQYF.

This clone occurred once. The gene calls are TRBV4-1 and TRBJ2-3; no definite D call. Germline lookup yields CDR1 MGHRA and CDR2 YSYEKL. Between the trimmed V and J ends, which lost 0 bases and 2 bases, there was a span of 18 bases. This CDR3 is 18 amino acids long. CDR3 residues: CASSQEYNARSLTDTQYF. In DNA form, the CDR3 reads TGCGCCAGCAGCCAAGAGTACAACGCTAGATCCCTCACAGATACGCAGTATTTT.

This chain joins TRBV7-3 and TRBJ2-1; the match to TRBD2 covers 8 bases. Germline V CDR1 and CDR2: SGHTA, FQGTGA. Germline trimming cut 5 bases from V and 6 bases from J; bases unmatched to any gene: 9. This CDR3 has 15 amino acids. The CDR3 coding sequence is TGTGCCAGCAGCCAACCCCTAGCGGGCCTCAATGAGCAGTTCTTC. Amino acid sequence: CASSQPLAGLNEQFF.

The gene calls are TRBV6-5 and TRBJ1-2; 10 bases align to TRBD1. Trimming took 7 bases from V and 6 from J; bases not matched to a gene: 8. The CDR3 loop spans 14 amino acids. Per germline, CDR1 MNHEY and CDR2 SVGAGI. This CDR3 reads CASTDRDRGHGYTF. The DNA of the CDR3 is TGTGCCAGCACCGATCGGGACAGGGGTCATGGCTACACCTTC.

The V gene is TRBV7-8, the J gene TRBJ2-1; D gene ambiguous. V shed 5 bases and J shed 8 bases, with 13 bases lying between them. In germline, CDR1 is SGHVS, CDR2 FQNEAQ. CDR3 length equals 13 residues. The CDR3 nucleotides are TGTGCCAGCAGCCTGGAAACGGGCGATGAGCAGTTCTTC. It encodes CASSLETGDEQFF.

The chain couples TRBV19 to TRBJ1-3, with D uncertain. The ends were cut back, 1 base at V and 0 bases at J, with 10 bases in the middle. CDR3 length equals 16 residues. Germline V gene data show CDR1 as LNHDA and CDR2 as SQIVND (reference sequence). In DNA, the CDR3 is TGTGCCAGTAGTATAGGGCATTCCTACTCTGGAAACACCATATATTTT. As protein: CASSIGHSYSGNTIYF.

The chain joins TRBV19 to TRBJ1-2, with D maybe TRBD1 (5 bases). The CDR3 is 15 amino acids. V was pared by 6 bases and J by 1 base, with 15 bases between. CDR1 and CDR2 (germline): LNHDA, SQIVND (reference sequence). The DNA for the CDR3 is TGTGCCAGTAGGACCCTATCAGACAGTAACTATGGCTACACCTTC. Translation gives CASRTLSDSNYGYTF.

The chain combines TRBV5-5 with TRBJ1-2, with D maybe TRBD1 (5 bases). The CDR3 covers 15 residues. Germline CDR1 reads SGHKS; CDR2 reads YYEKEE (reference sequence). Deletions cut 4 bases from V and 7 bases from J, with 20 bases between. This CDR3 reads CASSQPTGEVGGYTF. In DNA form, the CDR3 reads TGTGCCAGCAGCCAACCGACGGGGGAAGTCGGTGGCTACACCTTC.

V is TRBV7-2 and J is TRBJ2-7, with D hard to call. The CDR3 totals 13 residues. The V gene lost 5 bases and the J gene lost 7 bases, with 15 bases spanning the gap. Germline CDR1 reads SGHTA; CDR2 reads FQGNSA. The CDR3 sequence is CASSLPGLREQYF. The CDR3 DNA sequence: TGTGCCAGCAGCCTGCCTGGGCTCCGAGAGCAGTACTTC.

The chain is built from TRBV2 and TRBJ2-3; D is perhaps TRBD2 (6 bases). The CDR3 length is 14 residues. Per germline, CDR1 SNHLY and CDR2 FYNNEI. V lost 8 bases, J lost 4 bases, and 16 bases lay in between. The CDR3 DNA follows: TGTGCCAGCGAGATACTGACTAGAGCAGATACGCAGTATTTT. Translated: CASEILTRADTQYF.

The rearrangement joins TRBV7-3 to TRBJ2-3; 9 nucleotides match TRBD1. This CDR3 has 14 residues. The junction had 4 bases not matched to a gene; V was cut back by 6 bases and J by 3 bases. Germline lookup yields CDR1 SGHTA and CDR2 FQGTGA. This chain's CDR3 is CASSRGQGTDTQYF. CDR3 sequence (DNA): TGTGCCAGCAGTCGGGGACAGGGTACAGATACGCAGTATTTT.

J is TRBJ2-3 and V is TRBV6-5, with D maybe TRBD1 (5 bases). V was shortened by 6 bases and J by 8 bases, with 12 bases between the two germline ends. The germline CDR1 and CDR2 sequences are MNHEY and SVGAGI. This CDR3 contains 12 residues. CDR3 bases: TGTGCCAGCAGGACTCAGGGTGGTACGCAGTATTTT. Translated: CASRTQGGTQYF.

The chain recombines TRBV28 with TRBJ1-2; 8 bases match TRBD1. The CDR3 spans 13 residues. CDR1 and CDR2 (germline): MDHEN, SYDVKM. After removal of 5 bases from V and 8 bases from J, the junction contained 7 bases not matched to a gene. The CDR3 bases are TGTGCCAGCAGTCCGCAGGGGGCGCAAGGCTACACCTTC. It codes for CASSPQGAQGYTF.

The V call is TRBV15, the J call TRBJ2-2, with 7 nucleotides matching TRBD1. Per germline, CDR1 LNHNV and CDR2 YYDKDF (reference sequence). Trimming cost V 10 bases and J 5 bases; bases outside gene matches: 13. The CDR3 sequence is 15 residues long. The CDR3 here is CANPGQVKETGELFF. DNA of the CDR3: TGTGCCAACCCAGGACAGGTAAAAGAAACCGGGGAGCTGTTTTTT.

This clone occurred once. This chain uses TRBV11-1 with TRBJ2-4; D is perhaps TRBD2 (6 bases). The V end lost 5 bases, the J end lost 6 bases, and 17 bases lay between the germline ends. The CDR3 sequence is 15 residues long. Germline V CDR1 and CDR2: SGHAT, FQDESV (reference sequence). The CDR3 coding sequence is TGTGCCAGCAGCCCCCGGGCCTCGGAGGGAAACATTCAGTACTTC. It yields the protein CASSPRASEGNIQYF.

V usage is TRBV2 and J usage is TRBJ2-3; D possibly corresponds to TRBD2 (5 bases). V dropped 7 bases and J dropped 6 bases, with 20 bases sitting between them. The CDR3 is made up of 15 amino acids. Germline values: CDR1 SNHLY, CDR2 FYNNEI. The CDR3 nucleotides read TGTGCCAGCATAGTCGGGAACAGTCATTTGGATACGCAGTATTTT. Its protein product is CASIVGNSHLDTQYF.

CDR3 in amino acids: CASSEELAGNNEQFF. DNA for the CDR3: TGCGCCAGCAGTGAGGAACTAGCGGGGAATAATGAGCAGTTCTTC. The chain carries TRBV10-2 and TRBJ2-1; 10 bases are shared with TRBD2. Germline V CDR1 and CDR2: WSHSY, SAAADI. V dropped 2 bases and J dropped 7; count of bases not matched to a gene: 5. The CDR3 loop spans 15 amino acids.

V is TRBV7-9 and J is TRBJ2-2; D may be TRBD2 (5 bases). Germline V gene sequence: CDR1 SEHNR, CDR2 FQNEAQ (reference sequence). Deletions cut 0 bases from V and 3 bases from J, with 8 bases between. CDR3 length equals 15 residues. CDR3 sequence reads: CASSLAGEYTGELFF. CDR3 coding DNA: TGTGCCAGCAGCTTAGCGGGAGAGTACACCGGGGAGCTGTTTTTT.

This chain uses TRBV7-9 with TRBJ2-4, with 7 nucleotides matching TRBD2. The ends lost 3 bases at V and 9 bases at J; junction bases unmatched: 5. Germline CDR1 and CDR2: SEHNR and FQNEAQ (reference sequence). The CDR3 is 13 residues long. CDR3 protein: CASSLGGSSIQYF. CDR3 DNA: TGTGCCAGCAGCTTGGGGGGGAGTAGCATTCAGTACTTC. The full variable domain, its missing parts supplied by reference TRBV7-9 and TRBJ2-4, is DTGVSQNPRHKITKRGQNVTFRCDPISEHNRLYWYRQTLGQGPEFLTYFQNEAQLEKSRLLSDRFSAERPKGSFSTLEIQRTEQGDSAMYLCASSLGGSSIQYFGAGTRLSVL.

CDR3 DNA sequence: TGTGCCAGCAGTTTGTTGTTCGGGCCCGGTGAAAAACTGTTTTTT. The encoded protein is CASSLLFGPGEKLFF. The V gene is TRBV28, the J gene TRBJ1-4; D not certain. The CDR3 totals 15 residues. Germline CDR1 and CDR2: MDHEN and SYDVKM. Trimming removed 3 bases at V and 7 bases at J, with 15 bases between.

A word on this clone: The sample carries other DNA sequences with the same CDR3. The CDR3 DNA reads as TGTGCCAGCAGTCCATCCTACGAGCAGTACTTC. This encodes CASSPSYEQYF. The chain links TRBV11-2 to TRBJ2-7, with D hard to call. Trimming took 6 bases from V and 1 from J, leaving 4 bases between them. From germline, CDR1 is SGHAT and CDR2 FQNNGV. CDR3 length: 11 residues.

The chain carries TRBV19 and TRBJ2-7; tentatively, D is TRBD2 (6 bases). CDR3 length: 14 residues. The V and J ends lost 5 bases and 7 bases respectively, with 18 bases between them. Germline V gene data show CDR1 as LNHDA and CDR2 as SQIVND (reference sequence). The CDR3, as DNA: TGTGCCAGTAGTGCACTAGCTGGACAAGGGGAGCAGTACTTC. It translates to CASSALAGQGEQYF. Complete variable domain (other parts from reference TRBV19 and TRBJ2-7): DGGITQSPKYLFRKEGQNVTLSCEQNLNHDAMYWYRQDPGQGLRLIYYSQIVNDFQKGDIAEGYSVSREKKESFPLTVTSAQKNPTAFYLCASSALAGQGEQYFGPGTRLTVT.

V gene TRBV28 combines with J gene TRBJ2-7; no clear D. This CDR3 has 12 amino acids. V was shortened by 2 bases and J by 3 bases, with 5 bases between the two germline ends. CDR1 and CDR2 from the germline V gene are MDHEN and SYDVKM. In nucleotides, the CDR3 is TGTGCCAGCAGTTTAAGGAACTACGAGCAGTACTTC. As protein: CASSLRNYEQYF.

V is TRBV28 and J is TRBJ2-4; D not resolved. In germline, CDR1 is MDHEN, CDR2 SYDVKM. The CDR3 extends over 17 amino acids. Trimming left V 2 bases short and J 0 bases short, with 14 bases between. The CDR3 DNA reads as TGTGCCAGCAGTTTAGATGATTCCTGGCTAGCCAAAAACATTCAGTACTTC. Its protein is CASSLDDSWLAKNIQYF.